Below are 7 T cell receptor beta chains sequenced from a single sample in a study of blood T cells in healthy people across ages. A second PCR of 7 to 11 cycles used a sample-barcoded 5' primer and a J-beta primer mix. TCRdb passed the 5' RACE reads through MiXCR, listing each CDR3 protein once. The sample has about 840,000 distinct CDR3 sequences, roughly 29% seen once; the top ten hold 10%. These same records also appear under a second study, on T cells of mothers and their children.

The sequenced sample consisted of blood. These receptors were taken from a middle-aged woman in good health.

This chain links TRBV30 with TRBJ1-1, with D perhaps TRBD1 (5 bases). The CDR3 runs 12 residues. V was pared by 2 bases and J by 6 bases, with 10 bases between. Germline V lookup: CDR1 GTSNPN, CDR2 SVGIG (reference sequence). The CDR3 region is CAWSMGGAEAFF. CDR3 sequence (DNA): TGTGCCTGGAGTATGGGGGGAGCTGAAGCTTTCTTT.

The V gene is TRBV9, the J gene TRBJ2-5, with D unresolved. There are 13 residues in the CDR3. Germline values: CDR1 SGDLS, CDR2 YYNGEE. V lost 1 base and J 5 bases, leaving 9 bases between the germline ends. The CDR3 loop reads CASSVRPRETQYF. The CDR3 bases are TGTGCCAGCAGCGTACGCCCCCGGGAGACCCAGTACTTC.

This clonotype was seen a handful of times. The chain carries TRBV28 and TRBJ1-2; D gene uncertain. The CDR3 contains 13 residues. Per germline, CDR1 MDHEN and CDR2 SYDVKM. V was pared by 5 bases and J by 1 base, with 8 bases between. CDR3: CASSTQLNYGYTF. Here the CDR3 DNA reads TGTGCCAGCAGTACACAGCTTAACTATGGCTACACCTTC.

This sequence joins TRBV29-1 and TRBJ2-7; D may be TRBD1 (6 bases). Trimming removed 7 bases at V and 6 bases at J, with 13 bases between. The germline gives CDR1 SQVTM, CDR2 ANQGSEA. The CDR3 has 11 residues. The CDR3 DNA sequence: TGCAGCGCCGGACAGTTAAGCGAGCAGTACTTC. It codes for CSAGQLSEQYF.

The J gene is TRBJ2-1, the V gene TRBV12-3 or TRBV12-4, with TRBD2 matching over 7 bases. The CDR3 extends over 14 amino acids. Losses at the gene ends were 3 bases for V and 8 bases for J; bases not matched to a gene: 7. The CDR3 DNA reads as TGTGCCAGCAGTTTGAACGGGGGGACGGATGAGCAGTTCTTC. Its protein product is CASSLNGGTDEQFF.

J is TRBJ1-2 and V is TRBV4-2, with TRBD1 matching 10 bases. V lost 2 bases, J lost 8 bases, and 8 bases stayed unmatched. The CDR3 totals 15 residues. Germline CDR1 is LGHNA and CDR2 is YNFKEQ. In DNA, the CDR3 is TGTGCCAGCAGCCAACCTAGGGGGACAGGGGACGGCTACACCTTC. This sequence encodes CASSQPRGTGDGYTF.

The chain combines TRBV20-1 with TRBJ2-1, with D perhaps TRBD2 (7 bases). V lost 0 bases, J lost 4 bases, and 16 bases lay in between. Germline CDR1 is DFQATT and CDR2 is SNEGSKA (reference sequence). This CDR3 has 16 residues. The CDR3 DNA reads TGCAGTGCTAGAGATACGGCGGGGGCCGGGTACAATGAGCAGTTCTTC. It encodes CSARDTAGAGYNEQFF.